A single sample is the source of the 13 T cell receptor beta chains below, sequenced in a study of memory CD4+ T cells and cytomegalovirus serostatus. The sort gate was single viable CD3+CD4+CD8-CD45RO+ cells for memory CD4+ T cells. Sequenced by immunoSEQ multiplex PCR; TCRdb stores in-frame clones only, minus some. The sample lists over 60,000 clones, 82% seen once, with nearly 0.9% in the top ten. The sequenced sample was memory CD4+ T cells from blood. These receptor sequences come from an adult in good health and CMV-seronegative.

The gene calls are TRBV5-1 and TRBJ1-1, with a weak D call TRBD1 (5 bases). The CDR3 is 15 amino acids. Germline values: CDR1 SGHRS, CDR2 YFSETQ. V lost 0 bases and J 0 bases, leaving 9 bases between the germline ends. CDR3 loop: CASSLGTLLNTEAFF. As DNA, the CDR3 is TGCGCCAGCAGCTTGGGGACACTGCTGAACACTGAAGCTTTCTTT.

The V call is TRBV18, the J call TRBJ1-3, with D uncertain. CDR1 is KGHSH, CDR2 LQKENI, per germline. CDR3 length: 14 amino acids. Trimming shortened V by 6 bases and J by 2 bases, and 11 bases separated the two germline ends. The CDR3 nucleotides read TGTGCCAGCTCCCCCAAGGATACTGGAAACACCATATATTTT. Its translation is CASSPKDTGNTIYF.

This clone was seen a few times. This chain joins TRBV6-1 and TRBJ1-2; D remains unclear. The germline gives CDR1 MNHNS, CDR2 SASEGT. Trimming took 11 bases from V and 4 from J, leaving 23 bases between them. The CDR3 covers 15 residues. CDR3 in amino acids: CACHPTATASYGYTF. CDR3 bases: TGTGCCTGCCACCCGACCGCCACGGCTAGCTATGGCTACACCTTC.

The chain joins TRBV7-9 to TRBJ1-1; TRBD1 agrees at 11 bases. The CDR3 runs 18 residues. Germline trimming cut 1 base from V and 5 bases from J; bases unmatched to any gene: 12. Germline loops: CDR1 SEHNR, CDR2 FQNEAQ (reference sequence). The CDR3 coding sequence is TGTGCCAGCAGCTTAGTTAATCGTAGGGGGACAGGGGGTACTGAAGCTTTCTTT. Its protein product is CASSLVNRRGTGGTEAFF.

The chain joins TRBV28 to TRBJ1-1, with D uncertain. V lost 3 bases and J 1 base, leaving 9 bases between the germline ends. This CDR3 comprises 14 residues. Germline CDR1 MDHEN, CDR2 SYDVKM. CDR3 in DNA: TGTGCCAGCAGTTTCCTCCCCAGGAACACTGAAGCTTTCTTT. Its protein is CASSFLPRNTEAFF.

The chain joins TRBV28 to TRBJ2-7; 9 bases fit TRBD1. Germline CDR1 reads MDHEN; CDR2 reads SYDVKM. CDR3 length equals 15 residues. V gave up 5 bases and J gave up 7 bases; unmatched junction bases: 12. CDR3 sequence reads: CASSPGTGSTVEQYF. As DNA, the CDR3 is TGTGCCAGCAGTCCCGGGACAGGGAGTACGGTAGAGCAGTACTTC.

In its sample, this clone was seen a few times. This rearrangement joins TRBV6-1 to TRBJ1-2, with D possibly being TRBD1 (5 bases). Trimming cost V 2 bases and J 5 bases, with 9 bases left between them. Germline CDR1 reads MNHNS; CDR2 reads SASEGT. This CDR3 has 13 residues. This CDR3 reads CASSERGAYGYTF. Written as DNA, the CDR3 is TGTGCCAGCAGTGAACGAGGGGCTTATGGCTACACCTTC.

This CDR3 is CASSGGQGGEQYF. Here the CDR3 DNA reads TGCGCCAGCAGCGGGGGACAGGGGGGCGAGCAGTACTTC. The gene calls are TRBV5-1 and TRBJ2-7; TRBD1 matches 11 bases. V was clipped by 4 bases and J by 6 bases; unmatched bases: 3. This CDR3 spans 13 amino acids. Germline CDR1 is SGHRS and CDR2 is YFSETQ.

The V call is TRBV6-1, the J call TRBJ1-3; 10 bases are shared with TRBD1. Trimming removed 4 bases from V and 5 bases from J; junction bases left unmatched: 2. The germline CDR1 and CDR2 sequences are MNHNS and SASEGT. The CDR3 is 14 amino acids. CDR3 sequence reads: CASSGQGARNTIYF. The CDR3 DNA is TGTGCCAGCAGTGGACAGGGGGCGAGAAACACCATATATTTT.

The chain recombines TRBV19 with TRBJ2-1; the match to TRBD1 covers 8 bases. Trimming took 4 bases from V and 6 from J; bases not matched to a gene: 8. CDR3 size: 15 residues. CDR1 and CDR2 from the germline V gene are LNHDA and SQIVND (reference sequence). The CDR3: CASSRSGGAVNEQFF. In DNA, the CDR3 is TGTGCCAGTAGTAGGTCAGGGGGCGCGGTCAATGAGCAGTTCTTC.

In this sample, this clone turned up once. V gene TRBV6-5 combines with J gene TRBJ2-5, with TRBD2 as a possible D gene (5 bases). The germline V gene encodes CDR1 MNHEY and CDR2 SVGAGI. The V end was cut by 5 bases, the J end by 2 bases, with 12 bases between. The CDR3 sequence is 14 residues long. The CDR3: CASSEGGSQETQYF. The CDR3 DNA is TGTGCCAGCAGTGAGGGTGGCAGTCAAGAGACCCAGTACTTC.

The rearrangement uses TRBV27 and TRBJ2-4; tentatively, D is TRBD2 (5 bases). Germline V lookup: CDR1 MNHEY, CDR2 SMNVEV (reference sequence). The ends were cut back, 2 bases at V and 0 bases at J, with 14 bases in the middle. This CDR3 region has 17 residues. The CDR3 region has the DNA TGTGCCAGCAGTTTAGGAGGTTCGGGTCCAGCCAAAAACATTCAGTACTTC. It encodes CASSLGGSGPAKNIQYF.

The chain joins TRBV7-3 to TRBJ2-3; TRBD2 might be the D (6 bases). Per germline, CDR1 SGHTA and CDR2 FQGTGA. This CDR3 region has 14 residues. The germline V and J ends were trimmed by 5 bases and 5 bases, with 14 bases remaining between them. CDR3 nucleotide sequence: TGTGCCAGCAGCCCTGGGACTTCGGGAGATACGCAGTATTTT. Its translation is CASSPGTSGDTQYF.